One sample yielded the 19 T cell receptor beta chains listed below, sequenced in a study of a mutant IDH1 vaccine in newly diagnosed glioma. Stated time point: week 47, end of study. In every dose of vaccine, 300 ug of mutant IDH1 20-mer peptide was given alongside topical imiquimod. These TCRs' antigens remain unknown. Clones were sequenced by immunoSEQ multiplex PCR, and TCRdb holds only the in-frame ones, with some missing. Of fewer than 95,000 clones in the sample, approximately 78% were seen once. Sequencing used PBMCs, obtained from a glioma patient whose treatment included an IDH1 peptide vaccine. These receptors were taken from a man aged 40-55 years with glioma.

This chain links TRBV7-6 with TRBJ1-4; D is perhaps TRBD1 (6 bases). This CDR3 has 15 amino acids. Germline loops: CDR1 SGHVS, CDR2 FNYEAQ. With 1 base removed from V and 4 bases from J, the gap between germline ends came to 10 bases. The CDR3 protein is CASSLEGGGNEKLFF. CDR3 in DNA: TGTGCCAGCAGCTTAGAGGGGGGCGGTAATGAAAAACTGTTTTTT. The variable domain in full, with the rest retrieved from reference TRBV7-6 and TRBJ1-4, is GAGVSQSPRYKVTKRGQDVALRCDPISGHVSLYWYRQALGQGPEFLTYFNYEAQQDKSGLPNDRFSAERPEGSISTLTIQRTEQRDSAMYRCASSLEGGGNEKLFFGSGTQLSVL.

The rearrangement uses TRBV19 and TRBJ1-4, with D perhaps TRBD1 (5 bases). The CDR3 runs 17 residues. Trimming removed 5 bases at V and 4 bases at J, with 20 bases between. Germline V gene lookup returns CDR1 LNHDA and CDR2 SQIVND (reference sequence). The chain's CDR3 is CASSVLTPGPSNEKLFF. The CDR3 DNA is TGTGCCAGTAGTGTTTTGACCCCGGGACCGAGTAATGAAAAACTGTTTTTT.

The count of this clone is one. The genes are TRBV30 and TRBJ2-4; maybe TRBD2 (6 bases). This CDR3 is built from 14 residues. Germline V gene lookup returns CDR1 GTSNPN and CDR2 SVGIG (reference sequence). V was trimmed by 3 bases and J by 3 bases, leaving 12 bases between them. The CDR3 DNA follows: TGTGCCTGGAGCGGGGGATGGGGCAAAAACATTCAGTACTTC. Translation: CAWSGGWGKNIQYF.

Details on this clone: The same CDR3 is also encoded by other DNA sequences in this sample. The V and J genes are TRBV4-2 and TRBJ1-3; D uncertain. The germline V gene encodes CDR1 LGHNA and CDR2 YNFKEQ. Deletions cut 0 bases from V and 0 bases from J, with 6 bases between. CDR3 length: 15 residues. The chain's CDR3 is CASSQEGSSGNTIYF. As DNA, the CDR3 is TGTGCCAGCAGCCAAGAAGGCAGCTCTGGAAACACCATATATTTT.

The gene calls are TRBV19 and TRBJ2-5, with D possibly being TRBD1 (5 bases). V shed 3 bases and J shed 3 bases, with 8 bases lying between them. Germline values: CDR1 LNHDA, CDR2 SQIVND (reference sequence). The CDR3 length is 13 residues. In DNA form, the CDR3 reads TGTGCCAGTAGTATCATCAGGGAAGAGACCCAGTACTTC. This gives the protein CASSIIREETQYF.

The rearrangement joins TRBV6-1 to TRBJ1-1; D remains unclear. This CDR3 has 15 amino acids. The germline V gene has CDR1 MNHNS and CDR2 SASEGT. The V end was cut by 2 bases, the J end by 0 bases, with 10 bases between. CDR3 coding DNA: TGTGCCAGCAGTGAATGGGTTCTCATGAACACTGAAGCTTTCTTT. Its protein product is CASSEWVLMNTEAFF.

The chain combines TRBV12-2 with TRBJ2-3; the table assigns TRBD2, which was not confirmed against the DNA. TRBV12-2 is tagged as a pseudogene. The CDR3 totals 18 residues. This CDR3 reads CASRSHLSLDLGTDTQYF. As DNA, the CDR3 is TGTGCAAGTCGCTCGCACCTTTCTCTAGATTTGGGCACAGATACGCAGTATTTT.

The chain combines TRBV16 with TRBJ2-7, with a weak D call TRBD1 (6 bases). V gave up 1 base and J gave up 2 bases, with 18 bases separating them. The length of the CDR3 is 17 residues. The germline V gene has CDR1 KGHSY and CDR2 FQNENV. The CDR3 protein is CASSQYDLRDNPYEQYF. The CDR3 DNA reads as TGTGCCAGCAGCCAATACGATCTCCGGGACAATCCCTACGAGCAGTACTTC.

The rearrangement links TRBV18 to TRBJ1-5; D is uncertain. The CDR3 spans 15 residues. The V gene lost 1 base and the J gene lost 6 bases, with 13 bases spanning the gap. Per germline, CDR1 KGHSH and CDR2 LQKENI. CDR3 amino acids: CASSPLRDPGQPQHF. The CDR3 DNA reads as TGTGCCAGCTCACCACTCCGGGATCCCGGTCAGCCCCAGCATTTT.

V and J are TRBV28 and TRBJ1-1; unclear D gene. The CDR3 contains 13 residues. V shed 4 bases and J shed 0 bases, with 6 bases lying between them. Germline V gene sequence: CDR1 MDHEN, CDR2 SYDVKM. CDR3 nucleotides: TGTGCCAGCAGTTACCTCATGAACACTGAAGCTTTCTTT. It yields the protein CASSYLMNTEAFF.

This clone appeared a few times. The gene calls are TRBV12-2 and TRBJ1-1. TRBV12-2 is a known pseudogene. This CDR3 is built from 9 residues. The CDR3 protein is CASRTEAFF. DNA for the CDR3: TGTGCAAGTCGGACTGAAGCTTTCTTT.

The chain combines TRBV28 with TRBJ2-7, with no clear D. V lost 2 bases and J 3 bases, leaving 5 bases between the germline ends. Germline CDR1 is MDHEN and CDR2 is SYDVKM. The CDR3 runs 12 residues. The CDR3 coding sequence is TGTGCCAGCAGTTTAGGCCTCTACGAGCAGTACTTC. Translated: CASSLGLYEQYF.

The gene calls are TRBV6-4 and TRBJ2-4; 8 positions agree with TRBD1. The V gene end was trimmed by 3 bases and the J gene end by 6 bases; junction bases not matched to a gene: 1. CDR3 size: 13 residues. CDR1 is MRHNA, CDR2 SNTAGT, per germline. CDR3 protein: CASSEQGGNIQYF. CDR3 DNA sequence: TGTGCCAGCAGTGAACAGGGGGGAAACATTCAGTACTTC.

This rearrangement joins TRBV2 to TRBJ1-5; 8 bases fit TRBD1. Germline-derived CDR1 and CDR2 are SNHLY and FYNNEI. The CDR3 loop spans 15 amino acids. V trimming: 3 bases; J trimming: 5 bases; junction bases outside the gene matches: 6. The CDR3, as DNA: TGTGCCAGCAGTGACGAGACAGGGGACGATCAGCCCCAGCATTTT. Translation: CASSDETGDDQPQHF.

The rearrangement uses TRBV9 and TRBJ1-6, with D hard to call. The CDR3 is 15 residues long. The V end was cut by 0 bases, the J end by 7 bases, with 11 bases between. Germline V gene sequence: CDR1 SGDLS, CDR2 YYNGEE. Here the CDR3 DNA reads TGTGCCAGCAGCGTAGCTCAAGATCTCAATTCACCCCTCCACTTT. Translated: CASSVAQDLNSPLHF. The whole variable domain, remainder taken from reference TRBV9 and TRBJ1-6, is DSGVTQTPKHLITATGQRVTLRCSPRSGDLSVYWYQQSLDQGLQFLIQYYNGEERAKGNILERFSAQQFPDLHSELNLSSLELGDSALYFCASSVAQDLNSPLHFGNGTRLTVT.

V gene TRBV21-1 combines with J gene TRBJ1-2; TRBD1, the table's D call, was not compared with the DNA. TRBV21-1 is marked as a pseudogene. The CDR3 is 13 amino acids. This chain's CDR3 is CASSRRPNYGYTF. The DNA of the CDR3 is TGTGCCAGCAGCCGCAGGCCGAACTATGGCTACACCTTC.

The V call is TRBV10-2, the J call TRBJ2-1, with D tentatively TRBD1 (6 bases). CDR1 is WSHSY and CDR2 is SAAADI in the germline V gene. CDR3 length: 18 amino acids. V lost 8 bases to trimming and J lost 1 base, with 24 bases between them. CDR3 residues: CASLFQTGRSGSYNEQFF. DNA for the CDR3: TGCGCCAGCCTTTTCCAGACAGGCCGGTCGGGGTCCTACAATGAGCAGTTCTTC.

The rearrangement links TRBV4-1 to TRBJ2-5; 11 nucleotides line up with TRBD2. Germline CDR1 is MGHRA and CDR2 is YSYEKL. V lost 4 bases, J lost 2 bases, and 9 bases stayed unmatched. This CDR3 has 17 residues. The CDR3 nucleotides are TGCGCCAGCAGCCCTTACCTAGCGGGGGGCCGGCAAGAGACCCAGTACTTC. This encodes CASSPYLAGGRQETQYF.

This clone has more than one count but fewer than ten. The chain joins TRBV19 to TRBJ1-2, with no clear D. The CDR3 is 14 residues long. Deletions cut 1 base from V and 8 bases from J, with 14 bases between. CDR1 and CDR2 (germline): LNHDA, SQIVND (reference sequence). CDR3 loop: CASSIAADVSGYTF. The CDR3 nucleotides read TGTGCCAGTAGTATAGCAGCAGACGTCTCGGGCTACACCTTC.